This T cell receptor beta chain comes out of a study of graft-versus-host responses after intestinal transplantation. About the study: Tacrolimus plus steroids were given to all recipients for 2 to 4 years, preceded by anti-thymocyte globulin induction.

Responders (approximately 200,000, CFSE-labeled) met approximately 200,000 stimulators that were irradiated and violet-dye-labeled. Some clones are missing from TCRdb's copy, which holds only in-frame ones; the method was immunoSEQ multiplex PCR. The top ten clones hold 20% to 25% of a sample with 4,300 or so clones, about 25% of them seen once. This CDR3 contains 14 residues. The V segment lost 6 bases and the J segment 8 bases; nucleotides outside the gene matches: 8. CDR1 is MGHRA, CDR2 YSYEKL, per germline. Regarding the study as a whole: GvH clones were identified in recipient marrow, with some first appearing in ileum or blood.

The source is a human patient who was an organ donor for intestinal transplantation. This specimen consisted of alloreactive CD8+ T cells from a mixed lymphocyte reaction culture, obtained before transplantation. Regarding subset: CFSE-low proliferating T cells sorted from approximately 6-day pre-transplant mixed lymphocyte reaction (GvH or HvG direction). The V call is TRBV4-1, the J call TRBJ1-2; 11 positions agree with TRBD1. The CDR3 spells CASSYRTGGYGYTF. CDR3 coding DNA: TGCGCCAGCAGTTACCGGACAGGGGGCTACGGCTACACCTTC.